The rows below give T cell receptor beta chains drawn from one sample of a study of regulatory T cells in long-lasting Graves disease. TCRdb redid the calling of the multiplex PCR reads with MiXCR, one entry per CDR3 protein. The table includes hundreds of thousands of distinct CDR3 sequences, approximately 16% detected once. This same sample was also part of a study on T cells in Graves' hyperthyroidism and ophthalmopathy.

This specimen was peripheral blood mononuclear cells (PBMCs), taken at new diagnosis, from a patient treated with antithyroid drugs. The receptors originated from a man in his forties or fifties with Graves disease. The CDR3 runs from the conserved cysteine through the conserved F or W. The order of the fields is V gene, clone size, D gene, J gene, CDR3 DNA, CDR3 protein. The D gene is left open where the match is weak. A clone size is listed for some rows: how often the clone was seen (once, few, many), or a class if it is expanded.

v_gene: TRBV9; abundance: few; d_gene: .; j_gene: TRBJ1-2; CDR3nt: TGTGCCAGCACCGGACGGGACTACGGCTACACCTTC; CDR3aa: CASTGRDYGYTF
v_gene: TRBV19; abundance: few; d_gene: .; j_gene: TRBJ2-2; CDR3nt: TGTGCCAGTACGCTGCGACGCCCGGGGGCCGGGGAGCTGTTTTTT; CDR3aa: CASTLRRPGAGELFF
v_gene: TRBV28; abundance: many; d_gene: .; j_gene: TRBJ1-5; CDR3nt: TGTGCCAGCAGACCCCCGGGCAGCCGCACTCAGCCCCAGCATTTT; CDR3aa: CASRPPGSRTQPQHF
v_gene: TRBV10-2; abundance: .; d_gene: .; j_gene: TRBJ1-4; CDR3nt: TGCGCCAGCACCGGACGGCCTGGTGAAAAACTGTTTTTT; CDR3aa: CASTGRPGEKLFF
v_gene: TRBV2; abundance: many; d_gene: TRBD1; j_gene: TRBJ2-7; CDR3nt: TGTGCCAGCACCGGGGACAGTGGCCGCCGGGAGCAGTACTTC; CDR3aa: CASTGDSGRREQYF
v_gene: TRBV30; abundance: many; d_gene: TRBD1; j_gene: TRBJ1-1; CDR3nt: TGTGCCTGGAGCGACAGGGCTGAAGCTTTCTTT; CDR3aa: CAWSDRAEAFF
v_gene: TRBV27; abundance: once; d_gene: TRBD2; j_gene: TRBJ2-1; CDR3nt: TGTGCCAGCAAAGGGACTAGCGTTTACAATGAGCAGTTCTTC; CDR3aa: CASKGTSVYNEQFF
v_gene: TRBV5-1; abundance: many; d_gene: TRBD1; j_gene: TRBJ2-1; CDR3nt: TGCGCCAGCCAGGGGGCTTCCTACAATGAGCAGTTCTTC; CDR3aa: CASQGASYNEQFF
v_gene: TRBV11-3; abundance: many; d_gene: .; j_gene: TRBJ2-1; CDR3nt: TGTGCCAGCAGCTTAGCGGAGGGCAAACAGGGAAGGAATGAGCAGTTCTTC; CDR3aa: CASSLAEGKQGRNEQFF
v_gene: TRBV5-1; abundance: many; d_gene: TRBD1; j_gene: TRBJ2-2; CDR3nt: TGCGCCAGCAGCGATCGGACAGGGGGCACCGGGGAGCTGTTTTTT; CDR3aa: CASSDRTGGTGELFF
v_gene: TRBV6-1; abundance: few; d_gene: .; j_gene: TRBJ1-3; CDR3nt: TGTGCCAGCAGCCTGGGGGGCAGGCTGAGAACCTCTGGAAACACCATATATTTT; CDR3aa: CASSLGGRLRTSGNTIYF
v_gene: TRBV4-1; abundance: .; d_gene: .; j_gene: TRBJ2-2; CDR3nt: TGCGCCAGCAGCCAACTATTTCTCGGGGAGCTGTTTTTT; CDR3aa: CASSQLFLGELFF
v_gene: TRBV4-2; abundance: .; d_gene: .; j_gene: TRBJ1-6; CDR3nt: TGTGCCAGCAGCCAAGATTTGGGCGGCGGATCACCCCTCCACTTT; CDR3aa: CASSQDLGGGSPLHF
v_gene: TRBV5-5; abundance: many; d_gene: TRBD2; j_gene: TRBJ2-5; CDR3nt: TGTGCCAGCAGCAAGGGACTAGCGGGGGGAGAGACCCAGTACTTC; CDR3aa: CASSKGLAGGETQYF
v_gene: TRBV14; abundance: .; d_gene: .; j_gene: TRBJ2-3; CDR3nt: TGTGCCAGCAGCCAATTACAGATGGATACGCAGTATTTT; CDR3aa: CASSQLQMDTQYF
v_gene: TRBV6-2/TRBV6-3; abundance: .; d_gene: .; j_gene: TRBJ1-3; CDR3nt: TGTGCCAGCCGAAGGGGCCGCTCTGGAAACACCATATATTTT; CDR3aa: CASRRGRSGNTIYF
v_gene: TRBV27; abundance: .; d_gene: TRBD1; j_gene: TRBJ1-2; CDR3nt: TGTGCCAGCAGTTTAAACAGGGGCTACTATGGCTACACCTTC; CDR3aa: CASSLNRGYYGYTF
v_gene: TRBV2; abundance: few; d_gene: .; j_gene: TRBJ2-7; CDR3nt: TGTGCCAGCAGTGAATCATGGACAGAATCCTACGGGCAGTACTTC; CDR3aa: CASSESWTESYGQYF
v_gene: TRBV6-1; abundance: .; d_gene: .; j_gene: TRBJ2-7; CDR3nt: TGTGCCAGCAGAACCGGGACACCGATTTTTGAGCAGTACTTC; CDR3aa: CASRTGTPIFEQYF
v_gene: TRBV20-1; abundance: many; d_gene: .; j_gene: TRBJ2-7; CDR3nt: TGCAGTGCCCCTCGCGGGGATCGGGGCTACGAGCAGTACTTC; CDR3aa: CSAPRGDRGYEQYF
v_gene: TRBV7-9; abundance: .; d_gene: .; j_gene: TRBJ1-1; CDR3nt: TGTGCCAGCAGCTTCCCATCCGGGTCCCTTATGAACACTGAAGCTTTCTTT; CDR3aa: CASSFPSGSLMNTEAFF
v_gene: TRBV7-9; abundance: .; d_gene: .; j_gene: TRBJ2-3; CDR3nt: TGTGCCAGCAGCTTAAGCGTGGGGGGTGGCACAGATACGCAGTATTTT; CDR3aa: CASSLSVGGGTDTQYF
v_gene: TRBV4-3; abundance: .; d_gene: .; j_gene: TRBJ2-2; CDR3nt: TGCGCCAGCAGCCAAGATCTCGCAGGGGCCCACACCGGGGAGCTGTTTTTT; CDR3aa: CASSQDLAGAHTGELFF
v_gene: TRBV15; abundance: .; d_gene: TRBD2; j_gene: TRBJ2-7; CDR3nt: TGTGCCACCAGCAGAGGGTGGCGGGGGAGCGGGGGAGAGCAGTACTTC; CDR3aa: CATSRGWRGSGGEQYF
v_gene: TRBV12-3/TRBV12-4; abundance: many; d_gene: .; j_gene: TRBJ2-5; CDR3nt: TGTGCCAGCAAGCCGAGAGGGCAGGGGGGATATTGGGGAGAGACCCAGTACTTC; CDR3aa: CASKPRGQGGYWGETQYF
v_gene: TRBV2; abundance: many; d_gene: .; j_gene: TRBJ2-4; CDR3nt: TGTGCCAGCAGTGAGACAGGTGTTACCAAAAACATTCAGTACTTC; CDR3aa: CASSETGVTKNIQYF
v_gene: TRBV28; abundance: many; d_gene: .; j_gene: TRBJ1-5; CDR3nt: TGTGCCAGCAGGGGTGTCGGGGTATGGAATCAGCCCCAGCATTTT; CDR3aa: CASRGVGVWNQPQHF
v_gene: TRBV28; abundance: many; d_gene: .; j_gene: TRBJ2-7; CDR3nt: TGTGCCAGCAGTTTAAGTCAAGGCGAGCAGTACTTC; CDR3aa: CASSLSQGEQYF
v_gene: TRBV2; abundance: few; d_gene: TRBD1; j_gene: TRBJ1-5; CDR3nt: TGTGCCAGCAGCGGGACAGGGTCGGCCGCGATACCCCAGCATTTT; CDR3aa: CASSGTGSAAIPQHF
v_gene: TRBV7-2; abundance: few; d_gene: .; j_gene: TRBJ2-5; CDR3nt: TGTGCCAGCAACCGGGACTTGAGAGAGACCCAGTACTTC; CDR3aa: CASNRDLRETQYF
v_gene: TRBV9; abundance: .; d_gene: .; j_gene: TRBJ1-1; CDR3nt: TGTGCCAGCAGCGTACGGGGGGAGAACACTGAAGCTTTCTTT; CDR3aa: CASSVRGENTEAFF
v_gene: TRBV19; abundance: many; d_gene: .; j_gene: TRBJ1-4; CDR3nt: TGTGCCAGTAGGCCATCCGTCTCGCTCCTGGGTGAAAAACTGTTTTTT; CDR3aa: CASRPSVSLLGEKLFF
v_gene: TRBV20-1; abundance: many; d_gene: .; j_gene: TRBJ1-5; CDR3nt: TGCAGTGCTAGAGATAGTTTAGGGTACAATCAGCCCCAGCATTTT; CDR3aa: CSARDSLGYNQPQHF
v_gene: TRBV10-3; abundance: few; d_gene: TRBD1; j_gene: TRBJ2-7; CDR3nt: TGTGCCATCAGTTACAGGGGGAAAGTGTACGAGCAGTACTTC; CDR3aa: CAISYRGKVYEQYF
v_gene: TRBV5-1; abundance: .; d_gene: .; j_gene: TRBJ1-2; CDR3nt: TGCGCCAGCAGCTTGGATGACAGGAGATTGTCTGGCTACACCTTC; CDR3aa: CASSLDDRRLSGYTF
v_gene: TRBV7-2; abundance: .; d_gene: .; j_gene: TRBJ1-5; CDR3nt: TGTGCCAGCAGCTTAGCCGTGCTCCATCAGCCCCAGCATTTT; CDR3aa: CASSLAVLHQPQHF
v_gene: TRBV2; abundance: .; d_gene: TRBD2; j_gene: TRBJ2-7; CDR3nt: TGTGCCAGCAGTCCCCAACGGTCGGGGGGGTCCTCCTACGAGCAGTACTTC; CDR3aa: CASSPQRSGGSSYEQYF
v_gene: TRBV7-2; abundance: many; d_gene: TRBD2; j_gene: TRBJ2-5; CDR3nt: TGTGCCAGCAGTCTCGATCTTTTAGCGGGACGGAGAGAGACCCAGTACTTC; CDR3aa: CASSLDLLAGRRETQYF
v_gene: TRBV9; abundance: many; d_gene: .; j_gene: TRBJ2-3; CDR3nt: TGTGCCAGCAGCGTAGGGGCATTTAGCACAGATACGCAGTATTTT; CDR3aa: CASSVGAFSTDTQYF
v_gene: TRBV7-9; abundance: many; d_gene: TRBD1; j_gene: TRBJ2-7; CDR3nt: TGTGCCAGCAGCCCAAGACAGGGGTGGGCCTACGAGCAGTACTTC; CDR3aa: CASSPRQGWAYEQYF
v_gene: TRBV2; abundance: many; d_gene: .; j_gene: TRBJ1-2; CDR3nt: TGTGCCAGCAGTTTAGTGGGACAAGTAAACTATGGCTACACCTTC; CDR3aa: CASSLVGQVNYGYTF
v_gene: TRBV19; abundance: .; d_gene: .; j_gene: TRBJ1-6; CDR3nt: TGTGCCAGTAGTATCGGGGTGGGTTCACCCCTCCACTTT; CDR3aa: CASSIGVGSPLHF
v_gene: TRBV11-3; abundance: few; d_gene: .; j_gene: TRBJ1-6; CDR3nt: TGTGCCAGCAGCTTTTCAAGCCGGGGGTTGAATTCACCCCTCCACTTT; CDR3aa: CASSFSSRGLNSPLHF
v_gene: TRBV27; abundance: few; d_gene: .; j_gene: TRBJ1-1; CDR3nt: TGTGCCAGCAGTTTAGGTCCGGGGGCTGAAGCTTTCTTT; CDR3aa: CASSLGPGAEAFF
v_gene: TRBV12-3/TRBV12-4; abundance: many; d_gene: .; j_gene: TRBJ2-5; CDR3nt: TGTGCCAGCAGTTTCCCTTATCCTGGGGAGACCCAGTACTTC; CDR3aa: CASSFPYPGETQYF
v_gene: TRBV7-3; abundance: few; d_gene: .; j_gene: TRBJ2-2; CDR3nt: TGTGCCAGCAGCTTAACGTCGGTGCAGGGATATTCGAACACCGGGGAGCTGTTCTTT; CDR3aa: CASSLTSVQGYSNTGELFF
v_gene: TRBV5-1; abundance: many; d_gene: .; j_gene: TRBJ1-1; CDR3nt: TGCGCCAGCAGCTCAGGGCTAATGAACACTGAAGCTTTCTTT; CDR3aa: CASSSGLMNTEAFF
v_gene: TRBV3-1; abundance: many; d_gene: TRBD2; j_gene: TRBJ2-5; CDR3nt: TGTGCCAGCAGCCAAGGGCTCCTAGCGGGGGAAGAGACCCAGTACTTC; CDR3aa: CASSQGLLAGEETQYF
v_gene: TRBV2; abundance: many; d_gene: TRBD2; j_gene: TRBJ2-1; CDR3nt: TGTGCCAGCAGTGTCAGGGGCGGGGGGGCCAGTGAGCAGTTCTTC; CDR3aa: CASSVRGGGASEQFF
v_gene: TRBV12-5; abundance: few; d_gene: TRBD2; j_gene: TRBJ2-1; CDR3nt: TGTGCTAGTGGTTTGGTTTTAGCGGGGGATAATGAGCAGTTCTTC; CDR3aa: CASGLVLAGDNEQFF